This T cell receptor beta chain was sequenced in a study of immune evolution from preneoplasia to lung adenocarcinoma. Broader study findings: KRAS-mutant nodules had the highest T cell clonality. Later-stage lesions appeared to have more T cells, more diversity, less clonality. Top clone share appeared to fall from AAH through AIS, MIA, adenocarcinoma.

Regarding this clone: Its specificity is not known.

The CDR3 totals 15 residues. In germline, CDR1 is MDHEN, CDR2 SYDVKM. V lost 7 bases and J lost 4; bases outside the gene matches: 10. Two lung cancer pathologists independently confirmed each histologic diagnosis. The repertoire was sequenced with immunoSEQ multiplex PCR; TCRdb's copy has only in-frame clones and lacks some. Found here are some 10,000 clones, around 86% of them singletons; the top ten hold under 4.5%. The clonotype was recovered from a person aged 65-85 years with invasive lung adenocarcinoma. The chain carries TRBV28 and TRBJ2-3, with 8 bases matching TRBD2. The sample comprised FFPE invasive lung adenocarcinoma tissue. CDR3 nucleotide sequence: TGTGCCAGCAAATCTCCAGCGGGAGCAGCAGATACGCAGTATTTT. This encodes CASKSPAGAADTQYF.